The 21 T cell receptor beta chains below come from one sample, sequenced in a study of blood T cells in healthy people across ages. The use of a sample-barcoded 5' primer and a J-beta primer mix characterized a second PCR of about 7 to 12 cycles. In TCRdb, the 5' RACE reads were re-called with MiXCR into one record per CDR3 protein. The table records more than 650,000 distinct CDR3 sequences, about a fifth of them present only once. The specimen sequenced was blood. The receptor set was obtained from a man in his 70s in good health.

This sequence joins TRBV20-1 and TRBJ1-1; D gene uncertain. The CDR3 has 16 residues. V gave up 5 bases and J gave up 3 bases, with 22 bases separating them. Per the germline V gene, CDR1 is DFQATT and CDR2 is SNEGSKA (reference sequence). The CDR3, as DNA: TGCAGTGCTGCCAACATTCTGAGACGCCAGGACACTGAAGCTTTCTTT. Its translation: CSAANILRRQDTEAFF.

V gene TRBV29-1 combines with J gene TRBJ2-1, with TRBD1 matching 11 bases. J was trimmed by 10 bases and V by 4 bases; bases with no gene match: 9. Germline assignment: CDR1 SQVTM and CDR2 ANQGSEA. The CDR3 contains 14 residues. The CDR3 nucleotides are TGCAGCGTTGGTCAGGGACAGGGGGGGATGGAGCAGTTCTTC. It is translated as CSVGQGQGGMEQFF.

This clonotype was detected ten times or more. The rearrangement links TRBV27 to TRBJ1-5; perhaps TRBD1 as D (6 bases). CDR1 MNHEY and CDR2 SMNVEV come from the germline V gene (reference sequence). The V end was cut by 0 bases, the J end by 2 bases, with 11 bases between. The CDR3 sequence is 16 residues long. The CDR3 DNA is TGTGCCAGCAGTTTATCAGGCAGGGGCCGCAATCAGCCCCAGCATTTT. It translates to CASSLSGRGRNQPQHF.

This clonotype was seen more than once but under ten times. This chain uses TRBV6-5 with TRBJ2-5, with TRBD2 identical over 9 bases. The V and J ends lost 2 bases and 2 bases, in that order; junction bases with no gene match: 3. Germline-derived CDR1 and CDR2 are MNHEY and SVGAGI. The CDR3 length is 15 residues. The CDR3 DNA reads as TGTGCCAGCAGTTACGGCCTAGCGGGGCAAGAGACCCAGTACTTC. It specifies CASSYGLAGQETQYF.

V and J are TRBV13 and TRBJ1-2; no reliable D call. Trimming cost V 1 base and J 2 bases, with 14 bases left between them. Germline values: CDR1 PRHDT, CDR2 FYEKMQ (reference sequence). The CDR3 is 16 amino acids. CDR3 in DNA: TGTGCCAGCAGCTTAGAGGCAGGCGGGTGGAACTATGGCTACACCTTC. Protein product: CASSLEAGGWNYGYTF.

The V call is TRBV7-2, the J call TRBJ2-3; 8 positions agree with TRBD1. This CDR3 is built from 19 residues. V trimming: 2 bases; J trimming: 2 bases; junction bases outside the gene matches: 15. Germline V CDR1 and CDR2: SGHTA, FQGNSA. The CDR3 sequence: CASSLNGLNGQGATDTQYF. In DNA form, the CDR3 reads TGTGCCAGCAGCTTAAACGGGCTTAACGGGCAGGGGGCCACAGATACGCAGTATTTT.

The rearrangement joins TRBV20-1 to TRBJ2-3; D possibly corresponds to TRBD2 (5 bases). V lost 6 bases and J lost 4, with 11 bases in between. From germline, CDR1 is DFQATT and CDR2 SNEGSKA (reference sequence). CDR3 size: 12 residues. The CDR3 nucleotides read TGCAGTGCAGGACCTAGCCCAGATACGCAGTATTTT. Its protein product is CSAGPSPDTQYF.

The chain combines TRBV9 with TRBJ2-3, with D tentatively TRBD1 or TRBD2 (7 bases each). This CDR3 is built from 16 residues. Trimming removed 0 bases at V and 5 bases at J, with 16 bases between. Germline V CDR1 and CDR2: SGDLS, YYNGEE. DNA for the CDR3: TGTGCCAGCAGCGTAGGTATACAGGGGAGGGTAGATACGCAGTATTTT. This translates into CASSVGIQGRVDTQYF.

This chain uses TRBV14 with TRBJ1-3; D remains unclear. Per germline, CDR1 SGHDN and CDR2 FVKESK. The CDR3 covers 15 residues. Trimming stripped 0 bases from V and 3 bases from J, with 9 bases between. The CDR3 protein is CASSQDLNFGNTIYF. CDR3 bases: TGTGCCAGCAGCCAAGATCTAAACTTTGGAAACACCATATATTTT. Variable domain in full (rest from reference TRBV14 and TRBJ1-3): EAGVTQFPSHSVIEKGQTVTLRCDPISGHDNLYWYRRVMGKEIKFLLHFVKESKQDESGMPNNRFLAERTGGTYSTLKVQPAELEDSGVYFCASSQDLNFGNTIYFGEGSWLTVV.

This clonotype was seen a handful of times. Sequence at one end of the junction differs from germline and may be a read error. The J gene is TRBJ1-1, the V gene TRBV5-5; the D gene is possibly TRBD1 (6 bases). Germline CDR1 reads SGHKS; CDR2 reads YYEKEE (reference sequence). The CDR3 loop spans 17 amino acids. CDR3 DNA sequence: TGTACCAGCAGCCAGGGACAAGACAGGCGGGTGAACACTGAAGCTTTCTTT. This encodes CTSSQGQDRRVNTEAFF.

The chain joins TRBV20-1 to TRBJ2-5; TRBD1 matches at 9 bases. TRBJ2-1 matches the DNA end more closely, so the J call is doubtful. The CDR3 length is 14 residues. Germline CDR1 is DFQATT and CDR2 is SNEGSKA (reference sequence). The DNA for the CDR3 is TGCAGTTCCCCTGGACAGGGGTTTTTCAATGAGCAGTTCTTC. Amino acids: CSSPGQGFFNEQFF.

This clonotype was recorded a few times. The genes are TRBV13 and TRBJ2-3; 12 bases map to TRBD1. Germline assignment: CDR1 PRHDT and CDR2 FYEKMQ (reference sequence). V lost 5 bases, J lost 5 bases, and 11 bases stayed unmatched. This CDR3 is built from 17 residues. CDR3 in amino acids: CASSTARDRGPLDTQYF. The DNA of the CDR3 is TGTGCCAGCAGCACAGCGAGGGACAGGGGGCCGTTAGATACGCAGTATTTT.

The table lists this clonotype with a few counts. V and J are TRBV5-5 and TRBJ2-1, with D unclear. Trimming removed 0 bases from V and 4 bases from J, with 14 bases in between. This CDR3 comprises 16 residues. Germline loops: CDR1 SGHKS, CDR2 YYEKEE (reference sequence). CDR3 amino acids: CASSLGLPPLYNEQFF. The CDR3 DNA sequence: TGTGCCAGCAGCTTGGGACTCCCCCCGTTGTACAATGAGCAGTTCTTC.

In this sample, this clonotype turned up a few times. This chain joins TRBV5-1 and TRBJ2-2; D ambiguous. This CDR3 contains 16 residues. Trimming took 1 base from V and 0 from J, leaving 10 bases between them. Germline assignment: CDR1 SGHRS and CDR2 YFSETQ. The CDR3 DNA reads TGCGCCAGCAGCTTGAACTTAGGCTCGAACACCGGGGAGCTGTTTTTT. Residues: CASSLNLGSNTGELFF.

This CDR3 is CASSIRRDRGQVYEQYV. In DNA, the CDR3 is TGTGCCAGCAGCATTCGCCGGGACAGGGGGCAGGTCTACGAGCAGTACGTC. This chain uses TRBV5-6 with TRBJ2-7; TRBD1 aligns across 12 bases. Trimming took 4 bases from V and 3 from J; bases not matched to a gene: 11. The CDR3 runs 17 residues. Germline-derived CDR1 and CDR2 are SGHDT and YYEEEE.

At least ten counts were recorded for this clonotype. The chain uses TRBV7-8 and TRBJ2-1; 9 bases are shared with TRBD1. Germline values: CDR1 SGHVS, CDR2 FQNEAQ. The CDR3 has 14 residues. V lost 5 bases, J lost 6 bases, and 5 bases stayed unmatched. This CDR3 is CASSRGTGTNEQFF. Here the CDR3 DNA reads TGTGCCAGCAGCCGAGGGACAGGGACCAATGAGCAGTTCTTC.

V and J are TRBV2 and TRBJ2-3; D tentatively fits TRBD1 or TRBD2 (5 bases each). The V gene lost 9 bases and the J gene lost 7 bases, with 20 bases spanning the gap. This CDR3 region has 14 residues. Germline lookup yields CDR1 SNHLY and CDR2 FYNNEI. The CDR3 nucleotides are TGTGCCAGTCTTTTCCGGGACGCGTCTAATACGCAGTATTTT. Protein product: CASLFRDASNTQYF.

V is TRBV12-3 or TRBV12-4 and J is TRBJ2-3; weak D call: TRBD1 (6 bases). The germline V and J ends were trimmed by 7 bases and 6 bases, with 17 bases remaining between them. The CDR3 contains 14 residues. CDR3: CASTLLQGLDTQYF. In DNA, the CDR3 is TGTGCCAGCACCCTACTACAGGGATTGGATACGCAGTATTTT.

There are a few counts of this clonotype. V gene TRBV28 combines with J gene TRBJ2-7, with D maybe TRBD1 (6 bases). The germline V gene has CDR1 MDHEN and CDR2 SYDVKM. This CDR3 has 14 residues. V was trimmed by 5 bases and J by 3 bases, leaving 14 bases between them. As DNA, the CDR3 is TGTGCCAGCAGTCTGACAGGTTCCAACTACGAGCAGTACTTC. Amino acids: CASSLTGSNYEQYF.

This clonotype was picked up a small number of times. This chain connects TRBV18 to TRBJ2-1; possible D gene TRBD1, 6 bases. CDR3 length equals 16 residues. From germline, CDR1 is KGHSH and CDR2 LQKENI. V was clipped by 1 base and J by 4 bases, with 14 bases between them. This chain's CDR3 is CASSPLGQGLYNEQFF. The CDR3 DNA is TGTGCCAGCTCACCACTTGGGCAGGGGCTGTACAATGAGCAGTTCTTC.

This chain links TRBV19 with TRBJ2-7; TRBD1 is a possible D gene (7 bases). The J call may be incorrect, as the DNA end agrees better with TRBJ2-5. This CDR3 comprises 16 residues. The germline CDR1 and CDR2 sequences are LNHDA and SQIVND (reference sequence). The CDR3 nucleotides read TGTGCCAGTAGTCCAAACAGGGGAGGCCACCAAGAGACCCAGTACTTC. Translated: CASSPNRGGHQETQYF.